This T cell receptor (beta chain) was profiled in a study of blood T cell repertoires in COVID-19. Study overall: Samples taken during acute and convalescent COVID-19 were collected in the United States, Italy and Spain.

The assay was immunoSEQ multiplex PCR, and TCRdb's table has in-frame clones only and misses some. This sample has under 400,000 clones, with about 86% found just once. Germline V gene sequence: CDR1 SEHNR, CDR2 FQNEAQ (reference sequence). CDR3 length: 15 amino acids. V gave up 4 bases and J gave up 3 bases; unmatched junction bases: 9. Participant-reported clinical history was the basis for cohort assignment. The gene calls are TRBV7-9 and TRBJ2-7; 7 bases agree with TRBD1. The TCR was taken from a woman aged 40 to 50 with acute COVID-19. The material sequenced was PBMCs or T cells enriched from blood (not recorded which). The CDR3 coding sequence is TGTGCCAGCAGCTCCGAGGGACAGTTCCGCTACGAGCAGTACTTC. This encodes CASSSEGQFRYEQYF.